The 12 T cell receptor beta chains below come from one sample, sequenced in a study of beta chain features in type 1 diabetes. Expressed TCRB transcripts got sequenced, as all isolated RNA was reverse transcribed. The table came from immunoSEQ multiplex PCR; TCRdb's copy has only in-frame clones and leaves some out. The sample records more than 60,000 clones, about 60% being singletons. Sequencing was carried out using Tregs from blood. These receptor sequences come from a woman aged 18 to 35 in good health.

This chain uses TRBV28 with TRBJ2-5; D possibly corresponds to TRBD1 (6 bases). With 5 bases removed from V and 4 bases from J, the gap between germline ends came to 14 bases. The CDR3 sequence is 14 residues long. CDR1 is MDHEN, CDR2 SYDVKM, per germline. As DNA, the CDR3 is TGTGCCAGCAGTCGAGGACAGAAATTAGAGACCCAGTACTTC. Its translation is CASSRGQKLETQYF.

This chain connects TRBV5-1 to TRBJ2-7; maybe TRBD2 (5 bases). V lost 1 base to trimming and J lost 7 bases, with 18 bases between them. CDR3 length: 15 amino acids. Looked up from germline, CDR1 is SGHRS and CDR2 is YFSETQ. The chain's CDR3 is CASSLQRLRFGEQYF. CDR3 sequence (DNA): TGCGCCAGCAGCTTGCAGCGGCTTCGATTTGGGGAGCAGTACTTC.

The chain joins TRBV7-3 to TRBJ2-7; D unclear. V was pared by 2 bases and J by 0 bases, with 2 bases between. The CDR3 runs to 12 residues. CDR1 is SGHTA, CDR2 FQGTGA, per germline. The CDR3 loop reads CASSLHSYEQYF. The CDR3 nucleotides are TGTGCCAGCAGCTTACACTCCTACGAGCAGTACTTC.

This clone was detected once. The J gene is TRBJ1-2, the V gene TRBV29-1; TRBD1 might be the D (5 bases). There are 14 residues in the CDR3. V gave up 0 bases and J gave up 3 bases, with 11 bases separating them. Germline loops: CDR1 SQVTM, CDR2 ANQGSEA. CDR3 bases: TGCAGCGTTGAAGATCAGTCAGGGTACTATGGCTACACCTTC. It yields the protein CSVEDQSGYYGYTF.

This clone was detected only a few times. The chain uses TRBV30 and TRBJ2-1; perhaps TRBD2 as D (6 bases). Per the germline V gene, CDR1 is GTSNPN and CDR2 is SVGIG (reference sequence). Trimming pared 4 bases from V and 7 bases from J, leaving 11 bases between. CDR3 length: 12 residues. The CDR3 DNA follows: TGTGCCTGGACGACTAGTTGGAATGAGCAGTTCTTC. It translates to CAWTTSWNEQFF.

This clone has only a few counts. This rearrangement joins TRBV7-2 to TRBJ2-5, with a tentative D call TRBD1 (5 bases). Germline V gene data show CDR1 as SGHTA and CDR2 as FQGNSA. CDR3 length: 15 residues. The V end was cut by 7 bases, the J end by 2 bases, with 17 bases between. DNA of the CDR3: TGTGCCAGCACTAGTCAAGGGGCCATACAAGAGACCCAGTACTTC. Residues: CASTSQGAIQETQYF.

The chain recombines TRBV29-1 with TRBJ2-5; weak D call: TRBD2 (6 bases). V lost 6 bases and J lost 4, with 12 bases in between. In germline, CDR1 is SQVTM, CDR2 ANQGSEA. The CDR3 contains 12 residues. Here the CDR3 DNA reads TGCAGCGTCCGTGACGGGGGAGAGACCCAGTACTTC. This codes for CSVRDGGETQYF.

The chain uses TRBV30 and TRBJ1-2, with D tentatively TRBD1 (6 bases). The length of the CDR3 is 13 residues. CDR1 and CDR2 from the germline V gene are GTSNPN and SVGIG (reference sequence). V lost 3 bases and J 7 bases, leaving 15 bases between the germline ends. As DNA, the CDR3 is TGTGCCTGGAGCATTATAGGGGGGGTTGGCTACACCTTC. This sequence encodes CAWSIIGGVGYTF.

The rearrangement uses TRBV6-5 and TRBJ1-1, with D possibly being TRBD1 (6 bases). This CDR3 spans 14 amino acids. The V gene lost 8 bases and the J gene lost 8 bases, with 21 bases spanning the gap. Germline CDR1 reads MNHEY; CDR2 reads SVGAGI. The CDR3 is CASSYGTARGEAFF. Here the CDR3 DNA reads TGTGCCAGCTCCTACGGAACTGCGAGGGGGGAAGCTTTCTTT.

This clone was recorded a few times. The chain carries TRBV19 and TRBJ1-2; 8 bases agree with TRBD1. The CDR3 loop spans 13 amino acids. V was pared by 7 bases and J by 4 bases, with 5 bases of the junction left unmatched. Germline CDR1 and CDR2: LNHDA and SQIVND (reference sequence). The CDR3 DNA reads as TGTGCCAGTACCTTTACAGGGGGCTATGGCTACACCTTC. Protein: CASTFTGGYGYTF.

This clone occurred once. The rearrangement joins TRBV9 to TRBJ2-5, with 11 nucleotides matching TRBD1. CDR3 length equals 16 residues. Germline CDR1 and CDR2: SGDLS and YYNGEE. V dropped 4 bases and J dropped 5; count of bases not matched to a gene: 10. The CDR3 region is CASSRTGQGAIETQYF. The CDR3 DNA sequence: TGTGCCAGCAGCCGGACCGGACAGGGGGCGATTGAGACCCAGTACTTC.

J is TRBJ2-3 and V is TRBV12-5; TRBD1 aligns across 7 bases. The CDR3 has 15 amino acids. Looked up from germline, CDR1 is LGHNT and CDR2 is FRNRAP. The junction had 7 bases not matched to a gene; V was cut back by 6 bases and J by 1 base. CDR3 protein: CASGTQGQGTDTQYF. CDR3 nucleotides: TGTGCTAGTGGGACACAGGGGCAGGGCACAGATACGCAGTATTTT.